This T cell receptor beta chain was recovered during a study of human T cells and chemical hapten exposure. Study-level information: Upper-back patch tests with 0.01% DPC were read at 6 days. Minor pooled library volume differences mainly drove per-sample TCR yield variation.

This clonotype has just a few counts. This CDR3 contains 15 residues. Germline V gene sequence: CDR1 SGHTA, CDR2 FQGTGA. Trimming stripped 5 bases from V and 0 bases from J, with 12 bases between. The library gave individual cDNA molecules unique molecular identifiers. TCRdb re-derived calls from the RACE reads in MiXCR, one entry per CDR3 protein. The sample yields about 84,000 distinct CDR3 sequences, approximately 11% seen once. Time point meaning: patch test 3, about 24 weeks after DPC sensitization. Treatment given: therapeutic diphenylcyclopropenone sensitization with weekly scalp DPC. The chain combines TRBV7-3 with TRBJ2-3; D is uncertain. Source: whole blood, taken in connection with sensitization to the hapten diphenylcyclopropenone (DPC). This receptor was obtained from a woman aged 45-59 years with alopecia areata. Some clones in this sample may be carry-over from other donors' samples. The CDR3 nucleotides read TGTGCCAGCAGCGCCCAGAGTGCTAGCACAGATACGCAGTATTTT. It translates to CASSAQSASTDTQYF.